Presented here are 25 T cell receptor beta chains from one specimen sequenced in a study of Ad26.COV2.S vaccination and SARS-CoV-2 variants. Treatment denoted: approximately 18 received Ad26.COV2.S at low or high dose, single or two shots; several received placebo; per-sample allocation not given. Each sample was drawn 63 days after the first injection (of vaccine or placebo). Sequencing used immunoSEQ multiplex PCR; TCRdb keeps in-frame clones, though not all of them. The table lists roughly 380,000 clones, around 83% of them singletons, with 3.3% in the top ten. The sequencing here drew on peripheral blood, taken in a trial of Ad26.COV2.S vaccine versus placebo. The receptors originated from a person between 18 and 59 years old who received the Ad26.COV2.S COVID-19 vaccine or a placebo.

The CDR3 DNA is TGTGCCAGCAGCGTGAGTCCCGGGACCTTCTATGGCTACACCTTC. Its protein product is CASSVSPGTFYGYTF. This chain uses TRBV9 with TRBJ1-2; possibly TRBD1 for D (5 bases). The V gene's germline CDR1 is SGDLS and CDR2 YYNGEE. V was pared by 2 bases and J by 4 bases, with 15 bases between. The CDR3 spans 15 residues.

The chain joins TRBV29-1 to TRBJ2-3; TRBD2 might be the D (5 bases). Germline CDR1 and CDR2: SQVTM and ANQGSEA. V lost 2 bases and J 1 base, leaving 10 bases between the germline ends. This CDR3 has 14 residues. DNA of the CDR3: TGCAGCGTTGAAAGCGGTGTGGGCACAGATACGCAGTATTTT. It specifies CSVESGVGTDTQYF.

The rearrangement links TRBV9 to TRBJ2-1; 7 bases agree with TRBD2. J gave up 0 bases and V 0 bases, and 6 bases lay outside the gene matches. The germline V gene has CDR1 SGDLS and CDR2 YYNGEE. This CDR3 comprises 17 residues. The CDR3 DNA reads TGTGCCAGCAGCGTAGGTCTAGCGGCCAGCTCCTACAATGAGCAGTTCTTC. This sequence encodes CASSVGLAASSYNEQFF.

This clone was seen a handful of times. V and J are TRBV9 and TRBJ2-3, with 9 bases lining up with TRBD1. The trim removed 5 bases at V and 3 bases at J, leaving 7 bases unmatched. The CDR3 sequence is 15 residues long. Germline CDR1 is SGDLS and CDR2 is YYNGEE. CDR3 amino acids: CASSSWTGETDTQYF. CDR3 DNA: TGTGCCAGCAGTTCCTGGACAGGGGAGACAGATACGCAGTATTTT.

Concerning this clone itself: Other nucleotide sequences from this sample produce the same CDR3. The chain couples TRBV21-1 to TRBJ2-3; TRBD2, the D gene given by the table, was not confirmed from the DNA. TRBV21-1 is tagged as a pseudogene. The CDR3 is made up of 15 amino acids. The CDR3 coding sequence is TGTGCCATCCGAGACCCGTCCTGGAGTACAGATACGCAGTATTTT. This translates into CAIRDPSWSTDTQYF.

The chain employs TRBV28 and TRBJ2-1, with D perhaps being TRBD1 or TRBD2 (5 bases each). Germline CDR1 MDHEN, CDR2 SYDVKM. V was clipped by 1 base and J by 8 bases, with 18 bases between them. This CDR3 region has 16 residues. The CDR3 region has the DNA TGTGCCAGCAGTTTATATGGTGGGGCGGAGGTGTATGAGCAGTTCTTC. It is translated as CASSLYGGAEVYEQFF.

This clone was seen a handful of times. V is TRBV5-4 and J is TRBJ2-1; D might be TRBD1 or TRBD2, each matching 5 bases. V was pared by 4 bases and J by 6 bases, with 14 bases between. The CDR3 sequence is 14 residues long. CDR1 and CDR2 from the germline V gene are SGHNT and YYREEE (reference sequence). The CDR3 DNA sequence: TGTGCCAGCAGCCCACGAGGGGATTCCAATGAGCAGTTCTTC. It translates to CASSPRGDSNEQFF.

The chain joins TRBV11-2 to TRBJ1-5; D is ambiguous. Trimming cost V 4 bases and J 0 bases, with 4 bases left between them. The CDR3 covers 13 residues. Germline CDR1 reads SGHAT; CDR2 reads FQNNGV. The CDR3 nucleotides read TGTGCCAGCAGCTCATATAGCAATCAGCCCCAGCATTTT. This translates into CASSSYSNQPQHF.

The rearrangement uses TRBV10-2 and TRBJ2-7; maybe TRBD2 (7 bases). The germline V gene encodes CDR1 WSHSY and CDR2 SAAADI. V was shortened by 7 bases and J by 3 bases, with 13 bases between the two germline ends. The CDR3 runs to 13 residues. This chain's CDR3 is CASTGGGGYEQYF. Here the CDR3 DNA reads TGCGCCAGCACGGGGGGCGGGGGCTACGAGCAGTACTTC.

This rearrangement joins TRBV11-3 to TRBJ1-3, with D unclear. Germline assignment: CDR1 SGHNT and CDR2 YENEEA. The V gene lost 5 bases and the J gene lost 0 bases, with 14 bases spanning the gap. The CDR3 is 16 residues long. CDR3 region: CASSPGQRSSGNTIYF. The CDR3 DNA follows: TGTGCCAGCAGCCCGGGCCAGCGGAGCTCTGGAAACACCATATATTTT.

The gene calls are TRBV4-3 and TRBJ2-1; D ambiguous. Per germline, CDR1 LGHNA and CDR2 YSLEER. Trimming cost V 0 bases and J 3 bases, with 3 bases left between them. The length of the CDR3 is 13 residues. This CDR3 is CASSQEFYNEQFF. CDR3 sequence (DNA): TGCGCCAGCAGCCAAGAATTCTACAATGAGCAGTTCTTC.

Turning to this clone: The sample holds other DNA sequences that translate to the same CDR3. The chain links TRBV28 to TRBJ2-7; D remains unclear. Trimming left V 2 bases short and J 3 bases short, with 5 bases between. This CDR3 is built from 12 residues. Per germline, CDR1 MDHEN and CDR2 SYDVKM. Here the CDR3 DNA reads TGTGCCAGCAGTTTACTTGGCTACGAGCAGTACTTC. Protein: CASSLLGYEQYF.

V usage is TRBV5-4 and J usage is TRBJ2-3, with 12 bases matching TRBD2. Trimming cost V 4 bases and J 4 bases; bases outside gene matches: 16. CDR3 length: 19 amino acids. The germline gives CDR1 SGHNT, CDR2 YYREEE (reference sequence). CDR3 bases: TGTGCCAGCAGCCTGATGTGGCTAGCGGGAGGGCGATCGGCAGATACGCAGTATTTT. Amino acids: CASSLMWLAGGRSADTQYF.

The chain employs TRBV5-1 and TRBJ2-5; TRBD2 aligns across 14 bases. V was clipped by 4 bases and J by 5 bases; unmatched bases: 7. The CDR3 is 16 residues long. CDR1 and CDR2 from the germline V gene are SGHRS and YFSETQ. In nucleotides, the CDR3 is TGCGCCAGCAGCATCGGGACTAGCGGGAGCTCGGAGACCCAGTACTTC. This encodes CASSIGTSGSSETQYF.

The V and J genes are TRBV7-8 and TRBJ2-1, with a weak D call TRBD2 (5 bases). The CDR3 runs to 16 residues. Between the trimmed V and J ends, which lost 5 bases and 1 base, there was a span of 15 bases. Germline loops: CDR1 SGHVS, CDR2 FQNEAQ. The chain's CDR3 is CASSQSSEGSYNEQFF. CDR3 nucleotide sequence: TGTGCCAGCAGCCAGTCCAGTGAGGGTTCCTACAATGAGCAGTTCTTC.

The rearrangement joins TRBV10-3 to TRBJ2-7, with 8 bases lining up with TRBD2. This CDR3 region has 16 residues. V shed 7 bases and J 2 bases; nucleotides not matched to a gene: 13. Germline V gene lookup returns CDR1 ENHRY and CDR2 SYGVKD. This CDR3 is CAITPAPAGVAYEQYF. The CDR3 DNA is TGTGCCATCACTCCCGCGCCAGCGGGAGTTGCCTACGAGCAGTACTTC.

J is TRBJ2-4 and V is TRBV28; D may correspond to TRBD1 or TRBD2 (6 bases each). V was shortened by 4 bases and J by 1 base, with 17 bases between the two germline ends. In germline, CDR1 is MDHEN, CDR2 SYDVKM. The CDR3 contains 17 residues. For the CDR3, the DNA is TGTGCCAGCAGTTCCCTTTGGAGGGGGACGGCCAAAAACATTCAGTACTTC. It specifies CASSSLWRGTAKNIQYF.

For the CDR3, the DNA is TGCGCCAGCAGCCAAGAAGGCTCGGGAGGGCCCTATAATTCACCCCTCCACTTT. Residues: CASSQEGSGGPYNSPLHF. The V call is TRBV4-1, the J call TRBJ1-6; D is unclear. The CDR3 extends over 18 amino acids. With 0 bases removed from V and 2 bases from J, the gap between germline ends came to 14 bases. Per germline, CDR1 MGHRA and CDR2 YSYEKL.

This CDR3 is CSAFGGRRNTEAFF. CDR3 sequence (DNA): TGCAGCGCCTTCGGGGGGAGGAGGAACACTGAAGCTTTCTTT. This chain connects TRBV29-1 to TRBJ1-1; possibly TRBD1 for D (5 bases). CDR1 is SQVTM and CDR2 is ANQGSEA in the germline V gene. CDR3 length: 14 residues. The V and J ends lost 7 bases and 1 base respectively, with 16 bases between them.

The chain is built from TRBV18 and TRBJ2-5; D is perhaps TRBD1 or TRBD2 (6 bases each). Per germline, CDR1 KGHSH and CDR2 LQKENI. The CDR3 totals 15 residues. With 0 bases removed from V and 4 bases from J, the gap between germline ends came to 12 bases. CDR3 protein: CASSPPRTGAETQYF. The CDR3 DNA follows: TGTGCCAGCTCACCACCGAGAACGGGGGCAGAGACCCAGTACTTC.

The chain has TRBV5-1 and TRBJ2-1; D gene uncertain. The germline CDR1 and CDR2 sequences are SGHRS and YFSETQ. The CDR3 length is 12 residues. Trimming removed 2 bases at V and 5 bases at J, with 5 bases between. Here the CDR3 reads CASSFADNEQFF. CDR3 nucleotides: TGCGCCAGCAGCTTTGCCGACAATGAGCAGTTCTTC.

V usage is TRBV5-8 and J usage is TRBJ1-5; 7 bases are a match to TRBD1. V lost 1 base and J lost 5; bases outside the gene matches: 3. Germline V gene lookup returns CDR1 SGHTS and CDR2 YDEGEE. The CDR3 is 14 amino acids. The chain's CDR3 is CASSLRTGDQPQHF. The CDR3 coding sequence is TGTGCCAGCAGCTTGCGGACAGGCGATCAGCCCCAGCATTTT. Complete variable domain (other parts from reference TRBV5-8 and TRBJ1-5): EAGVTQSPTHLIKTRGQQATLRCSPISGHTSVYWYQQALGLGLQFLLWYDEGEERNRGNFPPRFSGRQFPNYSSELNVNALELEDSALYLCASSLRTGDQPQHFGDGTRLSIL.

The chain is built from TRBV18 and TRBJ2-1; D possibly corresponds to TRBD1 (6 bases). Germline V gene lookup returns CDR1 KGHSH and CDR2 LQKENI. Trimming took 4 bases from V and 2 from J, leaving 12 bases between them. The CDR3 is 15 residues long. Written as DNA, the CDR3 is TGTGCCAGCTCACAGACAGGCCCTCCCTACAATGAGCAGTTCTTC. Translating gives CASSQTGPPYNEQFF.

This clone has just a few counts. The sample contains more than one DNA sequence encoding this CDR3. The chain couples TRBV6-5 to TRBJ2-7, with 11 nucleotides matching TRBD1. Germline V lookup: CDR1 MNHEY, CDR2 SVGAGI. The V and J ends lost 2 bases and 4 bases, in that order; junction bases with no gene match: 1. CDR3 size: 14 residues. CDR3 protein: CASSYGQGAYEQYF. For the CDR3, the DNA is TGTGCCAGCAGTTACGGACAGGGGGCTTACGAGCAGTACTTC.

The chain joins TRBV5-1 to TRBJ2-3, with D unresolved. The CDR3 length is 12 residues. The germline V gene encodes CDR1 SGHRS and CDR2 YFSETQ. V shed 6 bases and J shed 2 bases, with 7 bases lying between them. CDR3 nucleotide sequence: TGCGCCAGCATCCCTTTCACAGATACGCAGTATTTT. It translates to CASIPFTDTQYF.